Below are 25 T cell receptor beta chains sequenced from a single sample in a study of blood T cell repertoires in COVID-19. Produced via immunoSEQ multiplex PCR; TCRdb's table is partial and in-frame only. The table records hundreds of thousands of clones, approximately 87% of them present only once. The specimen sequenced was peripheral blood. The source is a woman aged 50 to 60 who had recovered from COVID-19.

The V and J genes are TRBV19 and TRBJ2-1; the match to TRBD2 covers 10 bases. Losses at the gene ends were 0 bases for V and 10 bases for J; bases not matched to a gene: 12. Germline CDR1 reads LNHDA; CDR2 reads SQIVND (reference sequence). The CDR3 consists of 17 residues. The CDR3 is CASSIEGTSGGAGEQFF. CDR3 sequence (DNA): TGTGCCAGTAGTATAGAGGGCACGAGCGGGGGGGCCGGGGAGCAGTTCTTC.

CDR3: CASSPGPPTALQETQYF. The CDR3 coding sequence is TGTGCCAGCAGCCCAGGGCCACCGACAGCTCTCCAAGAGACCCAGTACTTC. The rearrangement joins TRBV7-2 to TRBJ2-5; D possibly corresponds to TRBD1 (5 bases). Germline CDR1 reads SGHTA; CDR2 reads FQGNSA. V dropped 5 bases and J dropped 1 base, with 20 bases sitting between them. There are 17 residues in the CDR3.

This sequence joins TRBV10-3 and TRBJ2-5, with D possibly matching TRBD2 (6 bases). CDR1 ENHRY and CDR2 SYGVKD come from the germline V gene. The CDR3 length is 13 residues. The V gene lost 6 bases and the J gene lost 3 bases, with 11 bases spanning the gap. CDR3 loop: CAIRNWGEETQYF. DNA for the CDR3: TGTGCCATCAGGAACTGGGGGGAAGAGACCCAGTACTTC.

The genes are TRBV19 and TRBJ2-1; 8 nucleotides line up with TRBD2. Germline V gene data show CDR1 as LNHDA and CDR2 as SQIVND (reference sequence). V was clipped by 4 bases and J by 2 bases; unmatched bases: 7. The CDR3 covers 16 residues. In DNA, the CDR3 is TGTGCCAGTAGTAGCTCCGGGACTAGACCCTACAATGAGCAGTTCTTC. It specifies CASSSSGTRPYNEQFF. The whole variable domain, filled in from reference TRBV19 and TRBJ2-1, reads DGGITQSPKYLFRKEGQNVTLSCEQNLNHDAMYWYRQDPGQGLRLIYYSQIVNDFQKGDIAEGYSVSREKKESFPLTVTSAQKNPTAFYLCASSSSGTRPYNEQFFGPGTRLTVL.

The gene calls are TRBV19 and TRBJ1-2; TRBD1 is a possible D gene (5 bases). This CDR3 spans 13 amino acids. The V gene lost 8 bases and the J gene lost 2 bases, with 12 bases spanning the gap. Germline V gene data show CDR1 as LNHDA and CDR2 as SQIVND (reference sequence). The CDR3 loop reads CASAVQENYGYTF. Here the CDR3 DNA reads TGTGCCAGTGCAGTACAGGAGAACTATGGCTACACCTTC.

The chain joins TRBV9 to TRBJ1-5; D might be TRBD1 (5 bases). Germline CDR1 SGDLS, CDR2 YYNGEE. V was trimmed by 4 bases and J by 4 bases, leaving 12 bases between them. The CDR3 loop spans 14 amino acids. In nucleotides, the CDR3 is TGTGCCAGCAGCCCTAGTCAGGGAAATCAGCCCCAGCATTTT. It yields the protein CASSPSQGNQPQHF.

The V gene is TRBV6-5, the J gene TRBJ1-1; D gene ambiguous. V lost 7 bases and J lost 1, with 13 bases in between. CDR1 is MNHEY, CDR2 SVGAGI, per germline. CDR3 length equals 14 residues. The CDR3 reads CASNTVGENTEAFF. The CDR3 DNA follows: TGTGCCAGCAATACGGTGGGAGAGAACACTGAAGCTTTCTTT.

J is TRBJ2-3 and V is TRBV30, with TRBD2 matching over 8 bases. Germline V gene data show CDR1 as GTSNPN and CDR2 as SVGIG (reference sequence). The junction had 3 bases not matched to a gene; V was cut back by 4 bases and J by 3 bases. The CDR3 covers 13 residues. The CDR3 here is CAWTGGTTDTQYF. CDR3 sequence (DNA): TGTGCCTGGACGGGGGGGACGACAGATACGCAGTATTTT.

This clone was detected once. The CDR3 is CASSLSGRDGYTF. CDR3 coding DNA: TGTGCCAGCTCACTCTCGGGCAGGGATGGCTACACCTTC. This chain connects TRBV18 to TRBJ1-2; D possibly corresponds to TRBD1 (5 bases). The length of the CDR3 is 13 residues. Germline loops: CDR1 KGHSH, CDR2 LQKENI. V was clipped by 4 bases and J by 6 bases, with 12 bases between them.

The chain recombines TRBV7-6 with TRBJ2-1; 8 bases are a match to TRBD2. Per germline, CDR1 SGHVS and CDR2 FNYEAQ. V lost 0 bases and J lost 4; bases outside the gene matches: 11. The CDR3 loop spans 18 amino acids. CDR3 residues: CASSLAPPLAAAYNEQFF. The CDR3 DNA reads as TGTGCCAGCAGCTTAGCGCCGCCACTAGCGGCTGCTTACAATGAGCAGTTCTTC.

The chain has TRBV3-1 (or the pseudogene TRBV3-2) and TRBJ1-5; unclear D gene. CDR3 length equals 16 residues. Trimming removed 4 bases at V and 7 bases at J, with 20 bases between. The germline V gene encodes CDR1 LGHDT and CDR2 YNNKEL (reference sequence). CDR3 DNA: TGTGCCAGCAGCCGTGGGGAGGACGGTTTAATGCAGCCCCAGCATTTT. It translates to CASSRGEDGLMQPQHF.

Regarding this clone: The conserved phenylalanine or tryptophan normally closing the CDR3 is absent here, so this likely arose from a read error. The DNA is omitted, as the CDR3 cannot be located on it reliably, and the CDR3 follows TCRdb's listing. V usage is TRBV20-1 and J usage is TRBJ2-7; the table's D call of TRBD1 was not tested on the DNA. The CDR3 spans 11 amino acids, including both terminal residues. Per germline, CDR1 DFQATT and CDR2 SNEGSKA (reference sequence). CDR3 loop: CSASPGTGLIL.

The J gene is TRBJ2-6, the V gene TRBV7-2; 10 nucleotides agree with TRBD2. V lost 5 bases, J lost 0 bases, and 7 bases stayed unmatched. Germline V lookup: CDR1 SGHTA, CDR2 FQGNSA. CDR3 length equals 18 residues. CDR3 amino acids: CASSNKLAGSSGANVLTF. CDR3 sequence (DNA): TGTGCCAGCAGCAACAAACTAGCGGGGAGCTCTGGGGCCAACGTCCTGACTTTC. Complete variable domain (other parts from reference TRBV7-2 and TRBJ2-6): GAGVSQSPSNKVTEKGKDVELRCDPISGHTALYWYRQSLGQGLEFLIYFQGNSAPDKSGLPSDRFSAERTGGSVSTLTIQRTQQEDSAVYLCASSNKLAGSSGANVLTFGAGSRLTVL.

This sequence joins TRBV7-9 and TRBJ1-1, with 7 bases that match TRBD1. After removal of 5 bases from V and 7 bases from J, the junction contained 16 bases not matched to a gene. Germline V CDR1 and CDR2: SEHNR, FQNEAQ (reference sequence). The length of the CDR3 is 16 residues. As DNA, the CDR3 is TGTGCCAGCAGCATGGGGACAGAGACCTCTTCTTATGAAGCTTTCTTT. Translation: CASSMGTETSSYEAFF. The full variable domain, with the rest looked up from reference TRBV7-9 and TRBJ1-1, is DTGVSQNPRHKITKRGQNVTFRCDPISEHNRLYWYRQTLGQGPEFLTYFQNEAQLEKSRLLSDRFSAERPKGSFSTLEIQRTEQGDSAMYLCASSMGTETSSYEAFFGQGTRLTVV.

This clone was found once. The chain combines TRBV19 with TRBJ2-5; D might be TRBD1 (5 bases). V was trimmed by 9 bases and J by 7 bases, leaving 21 bases between them. In germline, CDR1 is LNHDA, CDR2 SQIVND (reference sequence). This CDR3 is 14 amino acids long. The CDR3 is CASQQVPQKGTQYF. CDR3 bases: TGTGCCAGCCAACAGGTACCTCAAAAGGGGACCCAGTACTTC.

The chain is built from TRBV28 and TRBJ1-4, with a tentative D call TRBD1 (5 bases). Germline assignment: CDR1 MDHEN and CDR2 SYDVKM. This CDR3 region has 14 residues. Trimming took 6 bases from V and 8 from J, leaving 16 bases between them. The CDR3 is CASSPPGAGEKLFF. The DNA for the CDR3 is TGTGCCAGCAGCCCTCCGGGAGCAGGGGAAAAACTGTTTTTT.

This chain connects TRBV6-5 to TRBJ1-5; perhaps TRBD1 as D (6 bases). CDR1 is MNHEY and CDR2 is SVGAGI in the germline V gene. The CDR3 loop spans 14 amino acids. The V end lost 10 bases, the J end lost 1 base, and 14 bases lay between the germline ends. The CDR3 DNA reads as TGTGCCACCGCGGGGGGCGTCAGCAATCAGCCCCAGCATTTT. Translated: CATAGGVSNQPQHF.

The V gene is TRBV11-2, the J gene TRBJ1-2, with D possibly TRBD1 on 5 matching bases. The CDR3 contains 13 residues. The V end lost 5 bases, the J end lost 3 bases, and 10 bases lay between the germline ends. Germline CDR1 and CDR2: SGHAT and FQNNGV. This CDR3 is CASSEAGYYGYTF. The CDR3 DNA reads TGTGCCAGCAGCGAAGCAGGGTACTATGGCTACACCTTC.

The genes are TRBV12-5 and TRBJ2-7, with a weak D call TRBD1 (6 bases). The germline CDR1 and CDR2 sequences are LGHNT and FRNRAP. Trimming removed 1 base at V and 2 bases at J, with 21 bases between. CDR3 length: 18 residues. CDR3 nucleotide sequence: TGTGCTAGTGGTTTGGCTCTTCCCCCGGGACACCTTCCCTACGAGCAGTACTTC. Translated: CASGLALPPGHLPYEQYF.

V gene TRBV29-1 combines with J gene TRBJ2-5; 7 positions match TRBD1. Germline V lookup: CDR1 SQVTM, CDR2 ANQGSEA. CDR3 length equals 11 residues. CDR3 nucleotide sequence: TGCAGTGGGACAGTCCAAGAGACCCAGTACTTC. It yields the protein CSGTVQETQYF.

There are many counts of this clone. The chain uses TRBV7-2 and TRBJ2-7; D not certain. Per the germline V gene, CDR1 is SGHTA and CDR2 is FQGNSA. Between the trimmed V and J ends, which lost 2 bases and 4 bases, there was a span of 12 bases. The CDR3 has 14 amino acids. CDR3 residues: CASSLSHLRYEQYF. The CDR3 DNA follows: TGTGCCAGCAGCTTAAGTCACCTACGGTACGAGCAGTACTTC.

This sequence joins TRBV6-6 and TRBJ1-3; 7 nucleotides align to TRBD1. Germline loops: CDR1 MNHNY, CDR2 SVGAGI (reference sequence). V was clipped by 2 bases and J by 4 bases; unmatched bases: 8. The CDR3 has 16 amino acids. CDR3 residues: CASSYPDRVPGNTIYF. CDR3 nucleotides: TGTGCCAGCAGTTACCCAGACAGGGTCCCGGGAAACACCATATATTTT.

The chain joins TRBV3-1 (or the pseudogene TRBV3-2) to TRBJ2-3, with a weak D call TRBD2 (6 bases). CDR1 and CDR2 (germline): LGHDT, YNNKEL (reference sequence). The CDR3 totals 15 residues. Trimming shortened V by 4 bases and J by 4 bases, and 15 bases separated the two germline ends. CDR3 loop: CASSLGSKRADTQYF. CDR3 sequence (DNA): TGTGCCAGCAGCCTCGGGAGCAAGCGGGCAGATACGCAGTATTTT.

This clone was seen once. The chain links TRBV7-2 to TRBJ2-7, with D perhaps TRBD2 (7 bases). The CDR3 runs to 17 residues. CDR1 and CDR2 (germline): SGHTA, FQGNSA. The germline V and J ends were trimmed by 5 bases and 0 bases, with 20 bases remaining between them. CDR3 region: CASSPRLGGLSSYEQYF. The CDR3 nucleotides are TGTGCCAGCAGCCCAAGGCTGGGGGGGCTTAGCTCCTACGAGCAGTACTTC.

The CDR3 region is CASRSPGLATGELFF. CDR3 DNA: TGTGCCAGCAGGTCCCCGGGACTAGCGACCGGGGAGCTGTTTTTT. This rearrangement joins TRBV11-2 to TRBJ2-2, with 10 bases fitting TRBD2. Germline V gives CDR1 SGHAT, CDR2 FQNNGV. Losses at the gene ends were 6 bases for V and 5 bases for J; bases not matched to a gene: 6. The CDR3 runs to 15 residues.